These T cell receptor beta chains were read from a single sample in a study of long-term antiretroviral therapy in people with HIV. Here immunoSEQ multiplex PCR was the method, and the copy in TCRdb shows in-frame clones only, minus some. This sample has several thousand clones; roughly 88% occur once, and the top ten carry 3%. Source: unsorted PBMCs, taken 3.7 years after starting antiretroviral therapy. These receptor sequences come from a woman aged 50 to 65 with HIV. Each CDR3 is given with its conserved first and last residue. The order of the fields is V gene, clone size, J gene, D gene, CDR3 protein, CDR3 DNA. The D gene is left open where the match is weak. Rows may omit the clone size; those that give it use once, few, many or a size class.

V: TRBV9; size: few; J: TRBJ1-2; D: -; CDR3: CASSVGDQGYGYTF; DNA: TGTGCCAGCAGCGTTGGGGATCAGGGGTATGGCTACACCTTC
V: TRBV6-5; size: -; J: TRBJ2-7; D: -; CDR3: CASSLASATYEQYF; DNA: TGTGCCAGCAGTTTGGCTAGCGCCACCTACGAGCAGTACTTC
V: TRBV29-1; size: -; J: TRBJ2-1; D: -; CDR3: CSAQDNEQFF; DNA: TGCAGCGCCCAAGACAATGAGCAGTTCTTC
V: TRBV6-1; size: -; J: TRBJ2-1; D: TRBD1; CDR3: CASSEVTGGFDEQFF; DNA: TGTGCCAGCAGTGAAGTGACAGGGGGCTTTGATGAGCAGTTCTTC
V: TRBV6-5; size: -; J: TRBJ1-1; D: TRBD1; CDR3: CASSPDRANTEAFF; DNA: TGTGCCAGCAGTCCGGACAGGGCGAACACTGAAGCTTTCTTT
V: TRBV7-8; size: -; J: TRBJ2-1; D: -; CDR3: CASSVQPNSYNEQFF; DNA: TGTGCCAGCAGTGTGCAGCCGAACTCCTACAATGAGCAGTTCTTC
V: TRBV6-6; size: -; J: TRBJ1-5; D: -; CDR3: CASSYPTVNSNQPQHF; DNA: TGTGCCAGCAGTTACCCGACAGTAAATAGCAATCAGCCCCAGCATTTT
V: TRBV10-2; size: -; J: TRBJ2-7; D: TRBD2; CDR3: CASGEAGNQYF; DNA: TGCGCCAGCGGAGAAGCGGGGAATCAGTACTTC
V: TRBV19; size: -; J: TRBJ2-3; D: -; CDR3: CASSPVGGPDTQYF; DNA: TGTGCCAGTAGCCCCGTCGGGGGGCCAGATACGCAGTATTTT
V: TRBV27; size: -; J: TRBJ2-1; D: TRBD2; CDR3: CASSFYPPTSGRAYNEQFF; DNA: TGTGCCAGCAGTTTCTATCCTCCCACAAGCGGGAGGGCCTACAATGAGCAGTTCTTC
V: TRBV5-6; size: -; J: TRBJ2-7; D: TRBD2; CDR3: CASSLEGLAGVPPYYEQYF; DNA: TGTGCCAGCAGCTTGGAGGGACTAGCGGGAGTTCCCCCCTACTACGAGCAGTACTTC
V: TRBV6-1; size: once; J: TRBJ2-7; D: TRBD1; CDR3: CASSEWTLTGAVHEQYF; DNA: TGTGCCAGCAGTGAATGGACCCTGACAGGGGCGGTACACGAGCAGTACTTC
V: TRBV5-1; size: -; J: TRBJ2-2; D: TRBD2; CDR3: CASILLSGGTGELFF; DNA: TGCGCCAGCATTCTGTTAAGCGGGGGCACCGGGGAGCTGTTTTTT
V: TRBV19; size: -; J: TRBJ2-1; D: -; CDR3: CASRDSSGRAFKFF; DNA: -
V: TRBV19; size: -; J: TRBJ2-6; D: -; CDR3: CASRGSSGANVLTF; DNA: TGTGCCAGTAGGGGGAGCTCTGGGGCCAACGTCCTGACTTTC
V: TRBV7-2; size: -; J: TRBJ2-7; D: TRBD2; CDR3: CASSSVGTSGNYEQYF; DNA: TGTGCCAGCAGCTCAGTGGGGACTAGCGGAAACTACGAGCAGTACTTC
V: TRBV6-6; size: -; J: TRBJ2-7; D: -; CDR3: CASSYTGGQYF; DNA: TGTGCCAGCAGTTACACCGGAGGGCAGTACTTC
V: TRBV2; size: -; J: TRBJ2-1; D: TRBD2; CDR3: CASSGYSGRPYNEQFF; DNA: TGTGCCAGCAGTGGCTATAGCGGGAGACCCTACAATGAGCAGTTCTTC
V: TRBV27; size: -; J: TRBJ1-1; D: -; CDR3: CASSFVGPGTEAFF; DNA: TGTGCCAGCAGTTTTGTGGGACCCGGCACTGAAGCTTTCTTT
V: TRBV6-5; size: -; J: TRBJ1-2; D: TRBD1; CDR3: CASSSPGQGNYGYTF; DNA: TGTGCCAGCAGTTCCCCGGGACAGGGGAACTATGGCTACACCTTC
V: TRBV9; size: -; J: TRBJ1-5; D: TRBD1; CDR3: CASSVGQALNQPQHF; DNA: TGTGCCAGCAGCGTGGGACAGGCACTCAATCAGCCCCAGCATTTT
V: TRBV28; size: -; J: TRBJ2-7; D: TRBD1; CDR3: CASRTGTGGYEQYF; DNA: TGTGCCAGCAGAACCGGGACAGGGGGCTACGAGCAGTACTTC
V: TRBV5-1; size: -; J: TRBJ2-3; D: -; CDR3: CASSLQSTDTQYF; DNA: TGCGCCAGCAGCTTACAATCCACAGATACGCAGTATTTT